Given below is one TCR beta chain in context. The germline gives CDR1 MDHEN, CDR2 SYDVKM. This CDR3 is 12 amino acids long. Trimming took 4 bases from V and 5 from J; bases not matched to a gene: 2. This specimen belongs to a study of blood T cell repertoires in COVID-19. Whole-study context: In each case, the material was cDNA or gDNA derived from T cells, B-cell-depleted T cells, or PBMCs.

Those enrolled, adults aged roughly 18 to 95 years, came from about two dozen US areas. It was within 2 weeks before study entry that exposed participants met a COVID-19 case. Libraries were prepared by immunoSEQ multiplex PCR; TCRdb keeps only in-frame clonotypes and omits some of them. The sample includes 330,000 or so clones, roughly 90% of them seen just once. The sequencing input was PBMCs or T cells enriched from blood (not recorded which). The sequence came from a woman aged 30 to 39 who had been exposed to COVID-19. The rearrangement links TRBV28 to TRBJ2-7, with 7 positions matching TRBD1. The CDR3 bases are TGTGCCAGCAGTTCAGGGGGACACGAGCAGTACTTC. Its protein product is CASSSGGHEQYF.